This T cell receptor beta chain was obtained from a study of shared clonotypes between healthy human individuals. A deep-level run was used for the assay. Measured with immunoSEQ multiplex PCR; TCRdb has only the in-frame clones, and not every one. Here the sample spans about 2 million clones, 85% to 95% being singletons. Points on this clone: Its antigen is unidentified.

Regarding the study as a whole: Sequencing depth was predicted to influence how clonotypes are shared among donors. Sharing across several donors was seen in 4% to 6.5% of naive CD4 clonotypes. All-four-donor shared clonotypes had higher generation probabilities than non-shared clonotypes did.

Terminally differentiated effector memory CD45RA+ cells were excluded by CCR7 positive selection of CD45RO-negative cells. The CDR3 sequence is 15 residues long. Germline V gene sequence: CDR1 SQVTM, CDR2 ANQGSEA. V lost 5 bases to trimming and J lost 5 bases; unmatched junction nucleotides: 13. This chain connects TRBV29-1 to TRBJ2-5; the match to TRBD2 covers 8 bases. Material for sequencing was naive CD8+ T cells sorted from blood. The source is a man aged 18 to 29 in good health. CDR3 protein: CSVSIRGGLSETQYF. In DNA form, the CDR3 reads TGCAGCGTTTCTATACGGGGGGGCCTTTCGGAGACCCAGTACTTC. Supplemented by reference TRBV29-1 and TRBJ2-5, the full variable domain reads SAVISQKPSRDICQRGTSLTIQCQVDSQVTMMFWYRQQPGQSLTLIATANQGSEATYESGFVIDKFPISRPNLTFSTLTVSNMSPEDSSIYLCSVSIRGGLSETQYFGPGTRLLVL.